These 9 T cell receptor beta chains were sequenced from one sample in a study of T cells in tuberculosis (dated by TCRdb to 2017 to 2018). The library relied on the immunoSEQ multiplex PCR assay. TCRdb took this table from immuneACCESS and kept in-frame rearrangements with V and J called. Such tables lack part of the clones; where checked against another copy, unresolved V genes explain under half of the gap, and the rest is unexplained. The sample table holds tens of thousands of clones, of which more than 85% were seen once. The ten most abundant clones make up less than 3% of the sample. The time point tag for this specimen amounts to: new active TB diagnosis, blood taken before or within 7 days of starting treatment. Here the sequenced sample was PBMCs, taken at tuberculosis diagnosis. These receptors were taken from an adult with tuberculosis.

This chain uses TRBV25-1 with TRBJ1-5, with 10 bases fitting TRBD1. The V gene end was trimmed by 5 bases and the J gene end by 0 bases; junction bases not matched to a gene: 4. The CDR3 is made up of 16 amino acids. Germline CDR1 reads MGHDK; CDR2 reads SYGVNS. The CDR3 sequence is CASSPGQGSSNQPQHF. CDR3 in DNA: TGTGCCAGCAGTCCGGGACAGGGGTCTAGCAATCAGCCCCAGCATTTT. Full variable domain (outside the CDR3, taken from reference TRBV25-1 and TRBJ1-5): EADIYQTPRYLVIGTGKKITLECSQTMGHDKMYWYQQDPGMELHLIHYSYGVNSTEKGDLSSESTVSRIRTEHFPLTLESARPSHTSQYLCASSPGQGSSNQPQHFGDGTRLSIL.

The V and J genes are TRBV11-2 and TRBJ1-2, with D possibly matching TRBD1 (5 bases). The V gene lost 0 bases and the J gene lost 4 bases, with 12 bases spanning the gap. Germline V gives CDR1 SGHAT, CDR2 FQNNGV. The CDR3 contains 15 residues. CDR3 in DNA: TGTGCCAGCAGCTTAGATTTCGGGGGGACCTATGGCTACACCTTC. Its translation is CASSLDFGGTYGYTF.

V gene TRBV2 combines with J gene TRBJ2-3; D might be TRBD1 (6 bases). V lost 5 bases and J 0 bases, leaving 12 bases between the germline ends. The CDR3 covers 15 residues. Germline V CDR1 and CDR2: SNHLY, FYNNEI. The CDR3 loop is CASSPRTASTDTQYF. The CDR3 DNA reads as TGTGCCAGCAGTCCGCGGACAGCTAGCACAGATACGCAGTATTTT.

V and J are TRBV5-1 and TRBJ2-1; 9 nucleotides align to TRBD2. V dropped 7 bases and J dropped 7; count of bases not matched to a gene: 12. The CDR3 has 15 amino acids. The germline CDR1 and CDR2 sequences are SGHRS and YFSETQ. The CDR3 region has the DNA TGCGCCAGCGCGGGGGGGGCTACCTATGGTAATGAGCAGTTCTTC. This gives the protein CASAGGATYGNEQFF.

This chain connects TRBV29-1 to TRBJ2-3; TRBD1 is a possible D gene (6 bases). In germline, CDR1 is SQVTM, CDR2 ANQGSEA. With 1 base removed from V and 6 bases from J, the gap between germline ends came to 11 bases. CDR3 length: 13 residues. The CDR3 sequence is CSVEALRGDTQYF. CDR3 DNA sequence: TGCAGCGTTGAAGCCCTAAGGGGGGATACGCAGTATTTT.

In this sample, this clone turned up once. V gene TRBV5-6 combines with J gene TRBJ2-3; 8 bases map to TRBD1. V lost 0 bases to trimming and J lost 0 bases; unmatched junction nucleotides: 9. The CDR3 covers 18 residues. CDR1 and CDR2 from the germline V gene are SGHDT and YYEEEE. This CDR3 reads CASSLVGRGRSSTDTQYF. In nucleotides, the CDR3 is TGTGCCAGCAGCTTGGTTGGCAGGGGGCGATCTAGCACAGATACGCAGTATTTT.

This chain connects TRBV5-8 to TRBJ2-7; a weak D match, TRBD1 (5 bases). Germline CDR1 reads SGHTS; CDR2 reads YDEGEE. The CDR3 is made up of 13 amino acids. The V gene lost 2 bases and the J gene lost 1 base, with 7 bases spanning the gap. CDR3 nucleotide sequence: TGTGCCAGCAGCTTTCAGGGTTCCTACGAGCAGTACTTC. Encoded protein: CASSFQGSYEQYF. Drawing the rest from reference TRBV5-8 and TRBJ2-7, the complete variable domain is EAGVTQSPTHLIKTRGQQATLRCSPISGHTSVYWYQQALGLGLQFLLWYDEGEERNRGNFPPRFSGRQFPNYSSELNVNALELEDSALYLCASSFQGSYEQYFGPGTRLTVT.

V and J are TRBV15 and TRBJ2-3, with 7 bases that match TRBD1. The CDR3 is 13 residues long. CDR1 and CDR2 from the germline V gene are LNHNV and YYDKDF (reference sequence). Trimming took 8 bases from V and 2 from J; bases not matched to a gene: 4. The CDR3 reads CATLQGYTDTQYF. The CDR3 coding sequence is TGTGCCACCTTACAGGGGTACACAGATACGCAGTATTTT.

J is TRBJ1-2 and V is TRBV5-6; unclear D gene. From germline, CDR1 is SGHDT and CDR2 YYEEEE. The ends were cut back, 1 base at V and 4 bases at J, with 14 bases in the middle. This CDR3 is built from 15 residues. CDR3 in DNA: TGTGCCAGCAGCTTGAGTGGAGGAAACCCCTATGGCTACACCTTC. Amino acids: CASSLSGGNPYGYTF.